This record looks at one T cell receptor (beta chain) sequence and its context. This CDR3 comprises 14 residues. Looked up from germline, CDR1 is SGDLS and CDR2 is YYNGEE. Trimming pared 3 bases from V and 4 bases from J, leaving 11 bases between. These data originate in a study of control samples from healthy donors and cancer patients. The data were produced by immunoSEQ multiplex PCR, yet TCRdb's version contains in-frame clones alone and is incomplete. The sample shows approximately 89,000 clones, 85% to 90% of them seen only once. The TCR sequence derives from a woman between 40 and 50 years old in good health. Sequenced material: blood. The V and J genes are TRBV9 and TRBJ1-3; D remains unclear. CDR3 DNA: TGTGCCAGCAGCGCCGGGGAGGTAGGAAACACCATATATTTT. Its translation: CASSAGEVGNTIYF.